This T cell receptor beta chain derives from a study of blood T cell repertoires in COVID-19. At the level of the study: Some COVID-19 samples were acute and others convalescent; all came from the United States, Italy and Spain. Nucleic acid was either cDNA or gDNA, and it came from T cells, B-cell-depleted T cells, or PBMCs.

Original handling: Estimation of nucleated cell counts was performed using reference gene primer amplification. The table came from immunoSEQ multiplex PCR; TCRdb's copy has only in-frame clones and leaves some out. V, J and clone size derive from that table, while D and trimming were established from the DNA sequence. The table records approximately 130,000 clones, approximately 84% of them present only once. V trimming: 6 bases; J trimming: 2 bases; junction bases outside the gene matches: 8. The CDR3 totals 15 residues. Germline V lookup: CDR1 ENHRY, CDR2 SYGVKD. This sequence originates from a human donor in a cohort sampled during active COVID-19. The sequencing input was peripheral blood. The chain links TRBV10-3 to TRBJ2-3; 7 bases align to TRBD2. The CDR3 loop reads CAIREGLADTDTQYF. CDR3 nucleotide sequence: TGTGCCATCAGAGAGGGTCTAGCGGACACAGATACGCAGTATTTT.